Below, 28 T cell receptor beta chains from the same sample are listed, as sequenced in a study of Graves' ophthalmopathy and Graves' hyperthyroidism. RNA transcripts provided the template for amplifying TCR beta CDR3 regions. Investigators did first-round RT-PCR with HTBI primers, then second-round multiplex PCR. TCRdb fed the multiplex PCR reads into MiXCR, producing one record per CDR3 protein. This repertoire shows roughly 480,000 distinct CDR3 sequences, approximately 15% found once; its top ten account for about 9.4%. Sequenced: blood. The receptor set was obtained from a woman aged 25 to 39 with Graves' ophthalmopathy.

This clonotype has a count of ten or more. The genes are TRBV24-1 and TRBJ2-7; D is unresolved. The CDR3 is 12 amino acids. Germline values: CDR1 KGHDR, CDR2 SFDVKD. V was clipped by 3 bases and J by 4 bases, with 6 bases between them. The CDR3, as DNA: TGTGCCACCAGTGATGGTAGGTACGAGCAGTACTTC. The encoded protein is CATSDGRYEQYF.

This clonotype was picked up many times. The V and J genes are TRBV10-1 and TRBJ2-2; 7 bases fit TRBD2. Germline trimming cut 2 bases from V and 1 base from J; bases unmatched to any gene: 1. Germline lookup yields CDR1 WNHNN and CDR2 SYGVQD (reference sequence). The CDR3 runs to 15 residues. The CDR3 DNA is TGCGCCAGCAGTGAGGTAGCGGGGAACACCGGGGAGCTGTTTTTT. Its protein product is CASSEVAGNTGELFF.

Worth noting for this clonotype: This may stem from a read error, because a much larger clone lies one nucleotide away. The rearrangement uses TRBV30 and TRBJ1-2; D gene ambiguous. The CDR3 sequence is 12 residues long. Germline-derived CDR1 and CDR2 are GTSNPN and SVGIG (reference sequence). The CDR3, as DNA: TGTACCTGGAGTTTTCCAACCCGAGGCTACACCTTC. Translating it yields CTWSFPTRGYTF.

This clonotype was observed at least ten times. The chain is built from TRBV20-1 and TRBJ2-5; TRBD2 matches at 8 bases. Germline CDR1 reads DFQATT; CDR2 reads SNEGSKA (reference sequence). The V segment lost 0 bases and the J segment 5 bases; nucleotides outside the gene matches: 5. This CDR3 contains 14 residues. CDR3 bases: TGCAGTGCTAGAGATTCGGGGGGGGGCGAGACCCAGTACTTC. Amino acid sequence: CSARDSGGGETQYF.

This clonotype has at least ten counts. The rearrangement uses TRBV10-3 and TRBJ2-5, with D uncertain. This CDR3 is built from 13 residues. The germline gives CDR1 ENHRY, CDR2 SYGVKD. With 7 bases removed from V and 0 bases from J, the gap between germline ends came to 9 bases. CDR3 sequence reads: CAITPENQETQYF. The CDR3 DNA reads TGTGCCATCACCCCAGAAAACCAAGAGACCCAGTACTTC.

There are many counts of this clonotype. V gene TRBV2 combines with J gene TRBJ2-4; D gene uncertain. Trimming left V 3 bases short and J 6 bases short, with 3 bases between. The CDR3 sequence is 11 residues long. Germline loops: CDR1 SNHLY, CDR2 FYNNEI. For the CDR3, the DNA is TGTGCCAGCAGTGACGGAAACATTCAGTACTTC. Protein sequence: CASSDGNIQYF. Together with reference TRBV2 and TRBJ2-4, the CDR3 gives the full variable domain: EPEVTQTPSHQVTQMGQEVILRCVPISNHLYFYWYRQILGQKVEFLVSFYNNEISEKSEIFDDQFSVERPDGSNFTLKIRSTKLEDSAMYFCASSDGNIQYFGAGTRLSVL.

This clonotype came up many times. V is TRBV7-8 and J is TRBJ1-1; D unclear. Germline-derived CDR1 and CDR2 are SGHVS and FQNEAQ. The V and J ends lost 5 bases and 0 bases respectively, with 10 bases between them. The length of the CDR3 is 14 residues. The CDR3 sequence is CASSTLPVNTEAFF. The CDR3 DNA reads TGTGCCAGCAGCACACTTCCGGTGAACACTGAAGCTTTCTTT.

This chain connects TRBV6-1 to TRBJ2-7; possible D gene TRBD1, 6 bases. Deletions cut 5 bases from V and 2 bases from J, with 16 bases between. This CDR3 contains 15 residues. Germline CDR1 and CDR2: MNHNS and SASEGT. The CDR3 sequence: CASSLLQGEAYEQYF. In DNA, the CDR3 is TGTGCCAGCAGTCTCCTACAGGGAGAGGCCTACGAGCAGTACTTC.

The chain joins TRBV11-2 to TRBJ2-6, with 7 bases fitting TRBD1. The ends lost 8 bases at V and 1 base at J; junction bases unmatched: 5. This CDR3 has 15 residues. Looked up from germline, CDR1 is SGHAT and CDR2 is FQNNGV. CDR3: CASGYRGSGANVLTF. The CDR3 DNA follows: TGTGCCAGCGGGTACAGGGGTTCTGGGGCCAACGTCCTGACTTTC.

This chain joins TRBV19 and TRBJ2-7, with a tentative D call TRBD2 (5 bases). Deletions cut 5 bases from V and 4 bases from J, with 12 bases between. The CDR3 extends over 13 amino acids. The germline V gene has CDR1 LNHDA and CDR2 SQIVND (reference sequence). CDR3 region: CASSPRLTYEQYF. In DNA form, the CDR3 reads TGTGCCAGTAGTCCCCGACTAACTTACGAGCAGTACTTC.

There are many counts of this clonotype. This rearrangement joins TRBV6-1 to TRBJ2-2, with D perhaps matching TRBD2 (6 bases). The CDR3 contains 13 residues. V shed 8 bases and J shed 1 base, with 8 bases lying between them. The V gene's germline CDR1 is MNHNS and CDR2 SASEGT. The CDR3 region is CASGLLNTGELFF. CDR3 nucleotide sequence: TGTGCCAGCGGACTACTGAACACCGGGGAGCTGTTTTTT.

Many counts were recorded for this clonotype. The gene calls are TRBV7-9 and TRBJ2-7; 8 nucleotides line up with TRBD2. The V segment lost 3 bases and the J segment 7 bases; nucleotides outside the gene matches: 11. This CDR3 is 15 amino acids long. Germline loops: CDR1 SEHNR, CDR2 FQNEAQ (reference sequence). Written as DNA, the CDR3 is TGTGCCAGCAGCTTGGGGGAAGCGGGGGTACTGGAGCAGTACTTC. This translates into CASSLGEAGVLEQYF.

In this sample, this clonotype turned up many times. Compared with germline, one end of the junction differs, possibly owing to a read error. The gene calls are TRBV6-5 and TRBJ2-6; 9 bases are shared with TRBD1. The germline V gene encodes CDR1 MNHEY and CDR2 SVGAGI. There are 16 residues in the CDR3. The chain's CDR3 is CAGSPGDRAGANVLTF. The DNA for the CDR3 is TGTGCCGGCAGTCCGGGGGACAGGGCTGGGGCCAACGTCCTGACTTTC.

Concerning this clonotype itself: This may come from a read error, since a much larger clone is one base off. The J gene is TRBJ1-1, the V gene TRBV25-1, with D unresolved. Looked up from germline, CDR1 is MGHDK and CDR2 is SYGVNS. This CDR3 has 15 residues. The CDR3 sequence: CASSDSASVNTEACF. The CDR3 DNA reads TGTGCCAGCAGTGATTCAGCCTCAGTAAACACTGAAGCTTGCTTT. Full variable domain (outside the CDR3, taken from reference TRBV25-1 and TRBJ1-1): EADIYQTPRYLVIGTGKKITLECSQTMGHDKMYWYQQDPGMELHLIHYSYGVNSTEKGDLSSESTVSRIRTEHFPLTLESARPSHTSQYLCASSDSASVNTEACFGQGTRLTVV.

This sequence joins TRBV6-4 and TRBJ1-2; D is perhaps TRBD1 (5 bases). The CDR3 runs 12 residues. Per the germline V gene, CDR1 is MRHNA and CDR2 is SNTAGT. CDR3 loop: CSLGTANYGYTF. Here the CDR3 DNA reads TGTTCTCTGGGGACCGCTAACTATGGCTACACCTTC.

The chain recombines TRBV28 with TRBJ2-5, with D uncertain. The CDR3 is made up of 13 amino acids. V lost 6 bases to trimming and J lost 2 bases, with 10 bases between them. From germline, CDR1 is MDHEN and CDR2 SYDVKM. The CDR3 spells CASSSGVQETQYF. The CDR3 DNA follows: TGTGCCAGCAGCTCAGGCGTGCAAGAGACCCAGTACTTC. The entire variable domain, with the rest obtained from reference TRBV28 and TRBJ2-5, is as follows: DVKVTQSSRYLVKRTGEKVFLECVQDMDHENMFWYRQDPGLGLRLIYFSYDVKMKEKGDIPEGYSVSREKKERFSLILESASTNQTSMYLCASSSGVQETQYFGPGTRLLVL.

The rearrangement links TRBV29-1 to TRBJ2-7; TRBD1 matches at 12 bases. The trim removed 4 bases at V and 4 bases at J, leaving 5 bases unmatched. This CDR3 spans 14 amino acids. Germline loops: CDR1 SQVTM, CDR2 ANQGSEA. This CDR3 reads CSVAGTGGSYEQYF. CDR3 nucleotide sequence: TGCAGCGTTGCCGGGACAGGGGGCTCTTACGAGCAGTACTTC.

This clonotype was seen many times. This rearrangement joins TRBV6-2 or TRBV6-3 to TRBJ2-7; D gene uncertain. Trimming removed 0 bases at V and 6 bases at J, with 9 bases between. Germline CDR1 is MNHEY and CDR2 is SVGEGT. The CDR3 is 13 residues long. Here the CDR3 DNA reads TGTGCCAGCAGTTACTCGTCTATCAGCGAGCAGTACTTC. Encoded protein: CASSYSSISEQYF.

This clonotype was counted at least ten times. The chain carries TRBV13 and TRBJ2-7; maybe TRBD1 (6 bases). The CDR3 is 13 amino acids. V was cut by 2 bases and J by 4 bases, with 9 bases left in between. Germline assignment: CDR1 PRHDT and CDR2 FYEKMQ (reference sequence). CDR3 nucleotides: TGTGCCAGCAGCTTAATGGGGGCTTACGAGCAGTACTTC. Encoded protein: CASSLMGAYEQYF.

This clonotype was picked up many times. This chain joins TRBV28 and TRBJ1-2, with D hard to call. The CDR3 runs 14 residues. Trimming shortened V by 7 bases and J by 8 bases, and 20 bases separated the two germline ends. Germline CDR1 is MDHEN and CDR2 is SYDVKM. CDR3: CASTSVGSYNGYTF. DNA for the CDR3: TGTGCCAGCACCTCTGTGGGCAGCTATAACGGCTACACCTTC.

The chain uses TRBV2 and TRBJ1-1; possible D gene TRBD1, 5 bases. Germline CDR1 SNHLY, CDR2 FYNNEI. The CDR3 spans 11 residues. Trimming shortened V by 10 bases and J by 6 bases, and 12 bases separated the two germline ends. CDR3 residues: CATEGFSEAFF. In DNA, the CDR3 is TGTGCCACCGAGGGGTTCTCTGAAGCTTTCTTT.

This clonotype was found a few times. The chain uses TRBV7-9 and TRBJ2-7; 7 bases map to TRBD1. V was clipped by 5 bases and J by 2 bases; unmatched bases: 6. The CDR3 has 14 amino acids. From germline, CDR1 is SEHNR and CDR2 FQNEAQ (reference sequence). The DNA of the CDR3 is TGTGCCAGCAGCCACCGGGACAGCCCCTACGAGCAGTACTTC. Translation: CASSHRDSPYEQYF.

This clonotype was counted ten times or more. V and J are TRBV11-2 and TRBJ2-7; D perhaps matches TRBD1 (5 bases). Per the germline V gene, CDR1 is SGHAT and CDR2 is FQNNGV. The CDR3 totals 16 residues. Trimming shortened V by 1 base and J by 3 bases, and 16 bases separated the two germline ends. This CDR3 reads CASSLVHAAQGYEQYF. CDR3 nucleotide sequence: TGTGCCAGCAGCTTAGTCCACGCAGCTCAGGGCTACGAGCAGTACTTC. The entire variable domain, with the rest obtained from reference TRBV11-2 and TRBJ2-7, is as follows: EAGVAQSPRYKIIEKRQSVAFWCNPISGHATLYWYQQILGQGPKLLIQFQNNGVVDDSQLPKDRFSAERLKGVDSTLKIQPAKLEDSAVYLCASSLVHAAQGYEQYFGPGTRLTVT.

There are many counts of this clonotype. V gene TRBV20-1 combines with J gene TRBJ2-5; no clear D gene. Germline V lookup: CDR1 DFQATT, CDR2 SNEGSKA (reference sequence). This CDR3 has 14 residues. Trimming removed 2 bases from V and 5 bases from J, with 15 bases in between. The CDR3 loop reads CSARSGTTKETQYF. In DNA form, the CDR3 reads TGCAGTGCTAGATCGGGCACCACCAAGGAGACCCAGTACTTC.

This clonotype was recorded many times. V and J are TRBV24-1 and TRBJ2-2; TRBD1 matches 9 bases. Per the germline V gene, CDR1 is KGHDR and CDR2 is SFDVKD. The CDR3 is 17 amino acids. V shed 3 bases, J shed 7 bases, and the junction held 11 bases outside the gene matches. CDR3 protein: CATSDQPGQGRGGELFF. The CDR3 nucleotides are TGTGCCACCAGTGATCAACCGGGACAGGGAAGAGGCGGGGAGCTGTTTTTT.

This clonotype was detected ten times or more. V and J are TRBV19 and TRBJ1-5, with 8 bases matching TRBD1. Per germline, CDR1 LNHDA and CDR2 SQIVND (reference sequence). The CDR3 consists of 15 residues. J was trimmed by 0 bases and V by 6 bases; bases with no gene match: 4. The CDR3 reads CASRRTGSSNQPQHF. Written as DNA, the CDR3 is TGTGCCAGTAGGCGGACAGGGTCTAGCAATCAGCCCCAGCATTTT.

The chain links TRBV20-1 to TRBJ1-2, with D possibly matching TRBD1 (6 bases). The CDR3 has 15 residues. The germline V gene has CDR1 DFQATT and CDR2 SNEGSKA (reference sequence). Trimming cost V 1 base and J 3 bases, with 15 bases left between them. The CDR3 here is CSARAYQGLDYGYTF. CDR3 bases: TGCAGTGCTAGAGCCTACCAGGGGCTTGACTATGGCTACACCTTC.

This clonotype has ten or more counts. The CDR3 region has the DNA TGTGCCATCTCTGGTCCCAACCAAGAGACCCAGTACTTC. Its protein is CAISGPNQETQYF. The chain carries TRBV24-1 and TRBJ2-5; D is unclear. The ends were cut back, 11 bases at V and 0 bases at J, with 12 bases in the middle. The germline V gene encodes CDR1 KGHDR and CDR2 SFDVKD. The CDR3 has 13 residues.